This T cell receptor (beta chain) was obtained from a study of CD8+ T cells in alopecia areata. The V end was cut by 4 bases, the J end by 2 bases, with 12 bases between. Germline V gene data show CDR1 as SGHDT and CDR2 as YYEEEE. This CDR3 is built from 14 residues. Study-level findings and limits: Persistence in scalp and blood during tofacitinib was observed for many expanded lesional clones.

As the sequencing template, cDNA was produced by extracting RNA and reverse transcribing it. Here immunoSEQ multiplex PCR was the method, and the copy in TCRdb shows in-frame clones only, minus some. The profile shows 180,000 or so clones, 58% of them singletons. Concerning this clone: Its cognate antigen is unknown.

Treatment of the sample: oral pan-JAK inhibitor, 5-10 mg twice daily. The receptor comes from a human donor with alopecia areata. The gene calls are TRBV5-6 and TRBJ1-2; no reliable D call. Material: CD4+ T cells sorted from blood, obtained at approximately week 56, from a patient treated with tofacitinib. The CDR3 is CASSRVGENYGYTF. As DNA, the CDR3 is TGTGCCAGCAGCCGGGTAGGAGAGAACTATGGCTACACCTTC.